Listed below are T cell receptor beta chains from one sample, sequenced in a study of CD8+CD57+ T cells in acquired aplastic anemia. Via MiXCR, TCRdb re-called the reads, giving one row per CDR3 protein. The sample lists about 190,000 distinct CDR3 sequences; around 50% were seen once. Material: sorted CD4+, CD8+, or CD8+CD57+ T cells (not recorded which) from PBMCs. The receptors stem from a human donor in good health, serving as a control. CDR3s include the opening cysteine and the closing phenylalanine or tryptophan. A D gene is named only where the DNA matches it firmly. Not all rows give a size; the values are once, few, many and, for expanded clones, a class.

TRBJ1-2 . TRBV20-1 . CSAPRPADSGNTF TGCAGTGCTCCGCGGCCAGCTGACTCTGGAAACACCTTC
TRBJ2-7 many TRBV27 TRBD1 CASRFTTGTYEQYF TGTGCCAGCAGATTTACGACAGGGACCTACGAGCAGTACTTC
TRBJ1-3 many TRBV5-1 . CASSLGGNTIYF TGCGCCAGCAGCTTGGGTGGAAACACCATATATTTT
TRBJ2-1 many TRBV4-2 . CASSPGGVSYNEQFF TGTGCCAGCAGCCCGGGTGGAGTCTCCTACAATGAGCAGTTCTTC
TRBJ2-1 many TRBV24-1 . CATSGGGNNEQFF TGTGCCACCAGTGGGGGCGGGAACAATGAGCAGTTCTTC
TRBJ2-2 many TRBV9 TRBD1 CASSTPTGGLAGELFF TGTGCCAGCAGCACCCCGACAGGGGGCCTCGCCGGGGAGCTGTTTTTT
TRBJ2-5 . TRBV5-1 . CASSQEYQETQYF TGCGCCAGCAGTCAAGAGTACCAAGAGACCCAGTACTTC
TRBJ1-1 . TRBV2 . CASSGTGKNTEAFF TGTGCCAGCAGCGGAACGGGGAAGAACACTGAAGCTTTCTTT
TRBJ1-5 . TRBV12-3/TRBV12-4 . CASSLAHGQPQHF TGTGCCAGCAGTTTAGCCCACGGTCAGCCCCAGCATTTT
TRBJ2-1 . TRBV7-6 . CASSTYSYALQVF TGTGCCAGCAGCACTTACTCGTACGCCTTACAAGTCTTC
TRBJ1-5 . TRBV19 . CASSINPPPADNQPQHF TGTGCCAGTAGTATTAACCCCCCCCCAGCGGACAATCAGCCCCAGCATTTT
TRBJ1-1 . TRBV2 . CASSWTRENEALF TGTGCCAGCAGTTGGACGAGGGAGAACGAAGCTCTCTTT
TRBJ1-1 . TRBV10-3 . CAISEWGREGTEAFF TGTGCCATCAGTGAGTGGGGCAGGGAGGGCACTGAAGCTTTCTTT
TRBJ2-3 . TRBV15 . CATSTEAGASTDTQYF TGTGCCACCAGCACCGAAGCGGGTGCTAGCACAGATACGCAGTATTTT
TRBJ1-1 many TRBV5-5 . CASIDLTEAFF TGTGCCAGCATTGACTTGACTGAAGCTTTCTTT
TRBJ1-6 . TRBV4-3 TRBD1 CASSQGLGRGLSPLHF TGCGCCAGCAGCCAAGGCCTGGGCAGGGGGCTTTCACCCCTCCACTTT
TRBJ2-1 . TRBV25-1 . CATSDPGQLNEQFF TGTGCCACCAGTGACCCGGGGCAGCTCAATGAGCAGTTCTTC
TRBJ2-5 . TRBV7-7 TRBD2 CVSSRGGRQTQYF TGTGTTAGCAGCCGGGGCGGGAGACAGACCCAATACTTC
TRBJ1-2 many TRBV5-1 TRBD1 CASSWDSQVNGYTF TGCGCCAGCAGCTGGGACAGCCAGGTAAATGGCTACACCTTC
TRBJ1-2 . TRBV7-9 . CASSLARDYGYTF TGTGCCAGCAGCTTAGCCAGGGACTATGGCTACACCTTC
TRBJ2-5 . TRBV29-1 TRBD1 CSGGTGRTQYF TGCAGCGGAGGGACAGGGAGGACCCAGTACTTC
TRBJ2-4 . TRBV24-1 TRBD1 CATSDHRTGSDIQYF TGTGCCACCAGTGATCATAGGACAGGCTCGGACATTCAGTACTTC
TRBJ2-1 . TRBV6-4 TRBD2 CASSDSTSGASVEQFF TGTGCCAGCAGTGACTCCACTAGCGGGGCGAGCGTTGAGCAGTTCTTC
TRBJ2-5 . TRBV7-9 . CASSPPGIQETQYF TGTGCCAGCAGCCCTCCGGGGATCCAAGAGACCCAGTACTTC
TRBJ1-3 many TRBV20-1 . CSAIGAAGNTIYF TGCAGTGCTATAGGAGCAGCAGGAAACACCATATATTTT
TRBJ2-1 . TRBV24-1 TRBD1 CATSDRTGVGEQFF TGTGCCACCAGTGACCGGACAGGGGTCGGTGAGCAGTTCTTC
TRBJ2-5 few TRBV27 TRBD1 CASSLGRQGWETQYF TGTGCCAGCAGTTTAGGCAGACAGGGGTGGGAGACCCAGTACTTC
TRBJ2-1 many TRBV10-3 . CAISDPTRGGNEQFF TGTGCCATCAGTGACCCCACTAGGGGTGGGAATGAGCAGTTCTTC
TRBJ1-6 . TRBV6-5 TRBD1 CASFSWGTGYNSPLHF TGTGCCAGCTTCTCCTGGGGGACAGGGTATAATTCACCCCTCCACTTT
TRBJ1-1 . TRBV5-1 . CASLSWGDTEAFF TGCGCCAGCTTATCATGGGGGGACACTGAAGCTTTCTTT
TRBJ2-7 . TRBV6-2/TRBV6-3 . CASSRDMGLYEQYF TGTGCCAGCAGCCGAGATATGGGCCTCTACGAGCAGTACTTC